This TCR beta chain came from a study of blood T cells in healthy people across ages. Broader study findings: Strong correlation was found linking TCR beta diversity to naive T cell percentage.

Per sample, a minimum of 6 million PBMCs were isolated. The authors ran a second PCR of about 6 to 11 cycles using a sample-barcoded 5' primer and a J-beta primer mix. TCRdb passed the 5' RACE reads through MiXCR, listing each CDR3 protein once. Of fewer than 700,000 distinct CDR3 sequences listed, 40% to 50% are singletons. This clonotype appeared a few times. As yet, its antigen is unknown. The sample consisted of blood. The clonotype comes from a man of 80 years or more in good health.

The CDR3, as DNA: TGTGCCAGCACAGGGAGTGCCTCCTACAATGAGCAGTTCTTC. This gives the protein CASTGSASYNEQFF. The chain has TRBV2 and TRBJ2-1, with D tentatively TRBD1 or TRBD2 (5 bases each). Germline assignment: CDR1 SNHLY and CDR2 FYNNEI. V lost 7 bases and J 0 bases, leaving 10 bases between the germline ends. The CDR3 consists of 14 residues.